The rows below give T cell receptor beta chains drawn from one sample of a study of cytomegalovirus exposure and HLA in healthy donors. Generated by immunoSEQ multiplex PCR, the TCRdb table keeps only in-frame clones and is missing some. Among 150,000 to 200,000 clones listed, around 80% were seen once. The sample taken for sequencing was PBMCs. Receptor source: a woman under 30 in good health and CMV-seronegative. Each CDR3 is given with its conserved first and last residue. A D gene is named only where the DNA matches it firmly. Part of the rows lack a size; the others show once, few, many or a class for expanded clones.

length: 13; V: TRBV19; J: TRBJ1-2; D: TRBD1; size: NA; DNA: TGTGCCAGTAAAGCAGGGGGAGACTATGGCTACACCTTC; CDR3: CASKAGGDYGYTF
length: 16; V: TRBV19; J: TRBJ2-3; D: TRBD2; size: NA; DNA: TGTGCCAGTAGTACGCGGAGGGGAGGGCGCACAGATACGCAGTATTTT; CDR3: CASSTRRGGRTDTQYF
length: 13; V: TRBV6-5; J: TRBJ1-2; D: TRBD1; size: few; DNA: TGTGCCAGCAGTGAAACAGGGGTCTATGGCTACACCTTC; CDR3: CASSETGVYGYTF
length: 14; V: TRBV9; J: TRBJ2-5; D: NA; size: NA; DNA: TGTGCCAGCAGCGTAGGCGGCAGACAAGAGACCCAGTACTTC; CDR3: CASSVGGRQETQYF
length: 16; V: TRBV27; J: TRBJ1-5; D: NA; size: once; DNA: TGTGCCAGCAGTTTGTATTTGGACAATAGCAATCAGCCCCAGCATTTT; CDR3: CASSLYLDNSNQPQHF
length: 15; V: TRBV6-1; J: TRBJ1-1; D: TRBD1; size: NA; DNA: TGTGCCAGCATCCAGACAGGGAGGTCGGGCACTGAAGCTTTCTTT; CDR3: CASIQTGRSGTEAFF
length: 15; V: TRBV4-1; J: TRBJ2-7; D: NA; size: NA; DNA: TGCGCCAGCAGCCAAGAGGCGGGGCAGACCTACGAGCAGTACTTC; CDR3: CASSQEAGQTYEQYF
length: 15; V: TRBV30; J: TRBJ2-2; D: TRBD2; size: NA; DNA: TGTGCCTGGAGCGCGCCGGGACTAGCATCCGGGGAGCTGTTTTTT; CDR3: CAWSAPGLASGELFF
length: 17; V: TRBV19; J: TRBJ1-1; D: TRBD1; size: NA; DNA: TGTGCCAGTAGTCTCGGGACAGGGTACCAACTTAATACTGAAGCTTTCTTT; CDR3: CASSLGTGYQLNTEAFF
length: 14; V: TRBV5-1; J: TRBJ1-1; D: TRBD1; size: NA; DNA: TGCGCCAGCAGCTCGACGGCGGGACAGGCTGAAGCTTTCTTT; CDR3: CASSSTAGQAEAFF
length: 14; V: TRBV5-1; J: TRBJ1-2; D: TRBD1; size: NA; DNA: TGCGCCAGCGAGGACAGGGCAAGGGGCTATGGCTACACCTTC; CDR3: CASEDRARGYGYTF
length: 13; V: TRBV9; J: TRBJ2-7; D: NA; size: NA; DNA: TGTGCCAGCAGTCCCAGGAATTCCTACGAGCAGTACTTC; CDR3: CASSPRNSYEQYF
length: 12; V: TRBV29-1; J: TRBJ2-3; D: NA; size: NA; DNA: TGCAGCGTTGAAGACAACACAGATACGCAGTATTTT; CDR3: CSVEDNTDTQYF
length: 14; V: TRBV28; J: TRBJ1-2; D: NA; size: NA; DNA: TGTGCCAGCAGTTTATTACAGCCTAACTATGGCTACACCTTC; CDR3: CASSLLQPNYGYTF
length: 21; V: TRBV9; J: TRBJ2-2; D: TRBD2; size: NA; DNA: TGTGCCAGCAGCCCCCTAGGGGCCGAGCGGGGGGGCTTTGGCAACACCGGGGAGCTGTTTTTT; CDR3: CASSPLGAERGGFGNTGELFF
length: 12; V: TRBV6-5; J: TRBJ1-2; D: NA; size: NA; DNA: TGTGCCAGCAGTTATCGGGGGGAGGGCTACACCTTC; CDR3: CASSYRGEGYTF
length: 16; V: TRBV19; J: TRBJ1-5; D: TRBD1; size: NA; DNA: TGTGCCAGTAGTATGACAGGGGGATATGGCAATCAGCCCCAGCATTTT; CDR3: CASSMTGGYGNQPQHF
length: 15; V: TRBV27; J: TRBJ2-1; D: NA; size: NA; DNA: TGTGCCAGCAGTTCCTTAGGGGGGGGTTACAATGAGCAGTTCTTC; CDR3: CASSSLGGGYNEQFF
length: 15; V: TRBV9; J: TRBJ2-3; D: TRBD2; size: NA; DNA: TGTGCCAGCAGCGCGCCGGGACTAGCCGCAGATACGCAGTATTTT; CDR3: CASSAPGLAADTQYF
length: 15; V: TRBV15; J: TRBJ1-2; D: NA; size: NA; DNA: TGTGCCACCAGCAGAGATAAAGGGGGGGGCTATGGCTACACCTTC; CDR3: CATSRDKGGGYGYTF
length: 15; V: TRBV5-1; J: TRBJ1-2; D: NA; size: once; DNA: TGCGCCAGCAGCTTGGGATGGGGGCGCGGCTATGGCTACACCTTC; CDR3: CASSLGWGRGYGYTF
length: 15; V: TRBV19; J: TRBJ1-5; D: TRBD1; size: NA; DNA: TGTGCCAGTACCAACCCCGGGACAGGGGATCAGCCCCAGCATTTT; CDR3: CASTNPGTGDQPQHF
length: 12; V: TRBV28; J: TRBJ2-3; D: TRBD2; size: NA; DNA: TGTGCCAGCAGGGGCGGACGGGAGGTGCAGTATTTT; CDR3: CASRGGREVQYF
length: 15; V: TRBV18; J: TRBJ2-7; D: NA; size: NA; DNA: TGTGCCAGCTCACCACTTAGGGCAGGGGTGGACGAGCAGTACTTC; CDR3: CASSPLRAGVDEQYF
length: 11; V: TRBV7-9; J: TRBJ2-7; D: NA; size: NA; DNA: TGTTCCATTCGGGAGACCTACGAGCAGTACTTC; CDR3: CSIRETYEQYF
length: 16; V: TRBV19; J: TRBJ1-1; D: TRBD1; size: NA; DNA: TGTGCCAGTAGTATAGCCTCCGGGACAGTGAACACTGAAGCTTTCTTT; CDR3: CASSIASGTVNTEAFF
length: 14; V: TRBV11-2; J: TRBJ2-5; D: TRBD1; size: NA; DNA: TGTGCCAGCAGGCGTCAGACAGGGCAAGAGACCCAGTACTTC; CDR3: CASRRQTGQETQYF